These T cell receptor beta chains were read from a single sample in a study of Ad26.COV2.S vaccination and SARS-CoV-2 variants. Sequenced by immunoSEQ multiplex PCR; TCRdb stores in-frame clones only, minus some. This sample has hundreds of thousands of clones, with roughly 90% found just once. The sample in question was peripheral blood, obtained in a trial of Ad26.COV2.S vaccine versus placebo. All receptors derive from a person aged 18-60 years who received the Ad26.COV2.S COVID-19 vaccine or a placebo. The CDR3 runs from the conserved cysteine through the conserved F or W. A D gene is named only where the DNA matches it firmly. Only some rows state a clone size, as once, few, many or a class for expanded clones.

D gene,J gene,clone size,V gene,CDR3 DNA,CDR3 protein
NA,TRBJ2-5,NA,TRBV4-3,TGCGCCAGCAGCCCCAGATTCCAGGAGACCCAGTACTTC,CASSPRFQETQYF
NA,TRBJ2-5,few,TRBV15,TGTGCCACCAGCAAACGTGGGGGGCGCGGAGAGACCCAGTACTTC,CATSKRGGRGETQYF
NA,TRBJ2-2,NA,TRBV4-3,TGCGCCAGCAGATCCGTAGGCAGGGGGGACACCGGGGAGCTGTTTTTT,CASRSVGRGDTGELFF
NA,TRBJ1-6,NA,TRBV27,TGTGCCAGCAGGGGCAATTCACCCCTCCACTTT,CASRGNSPLHF
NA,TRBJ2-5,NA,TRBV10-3,TGTGCCATCAGTGAGCCGTTGGTAGAGACCCAGTACTTC,CAISEPLVETQYF
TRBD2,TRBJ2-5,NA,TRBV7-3,TGTGCCAGCAGCCCCGCGGGCGGGAGGGAGACCCAGTACTTC,CASSPAGGRETQYF
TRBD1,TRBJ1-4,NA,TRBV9,TGTGCCAGCAGCCTTCGGACAGGGGGTTTCCTGAAAGAAAAACTGTTTTTT,CASSLRTGGFLKEKLFF
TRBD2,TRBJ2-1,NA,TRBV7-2,TGTGCCAGCAGCTCGGGACTAGCGGGTGACAATGAGCAGTTCTTC,CASSSGLAGDNEQFF
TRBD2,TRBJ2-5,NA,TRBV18,TGTGCCAGCTCACCACTCCCCCCTGGGGCGGGAGTAATAGAGACCCAGTACTTC,CASSPLPPGAGVIETQYF
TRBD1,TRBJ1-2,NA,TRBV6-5,TGTGCCAGCAGTCCCGGACAGGGACCCAACTATGGCTACACCTTC,CASSPGQGPNYGYTF